These T cell receptor beta chains were read from a single sample in a study of blood T cell repertoires in COVID-19. The repertoire was sequenced with immunoSEQ multiplex PCR; TCRdb's copy has only in-frame clones and lacks some. Here the sample spans approximately 270,000 clones, about 89% being singletons. Material: peripheral blood. The receptors were gathered from a man aged 45 to 65 with acute or convalescent COVID-19. The conserved cysteine and the conserved F or W are not part of the CDR3 here. Fields, in order: J gene, clone size, V gene, CDR3 protein. Part of the rows lack a size; the others show once, few, many or a class for expanded clones.

TRBJ1-6 few TRBV30 AWSVDRVAGNSPLH
TRBJ2-1 NA TRBV3-1/TRBV3-2 ASSQGRRGAYNEQF
TRBJ2-1 NA TRBV30 AWSTAGGPHEQF
TRBJ2-7 NA TRBV7-9 ASSPGQLYEQY
TRBJ2-7 NA TRBV19 ASSIAGQGYEQY
TRBJ1-1 NA TRBV5-1 ASSLAIGTGAVAEAF
TRBJ1-2 NA TRBV30 AWNSGGYGYT
TRBJ2-7 NA TRBV11-2 ASSFSLADYEQY
TRBJ1-4 NA TRBV3-1/TRBV3-2 ASSQGGLRLTNEKLF
TRBJ1-1 NA TRBV30 AWDPDMNTEAF
TRBJ1-4 NA TRBV4-1 ASSLGIGLF
TRBJ1-1 NA TRBV30 AWSVAATEAF
TRBJ1-1 NA TRBV6-5 ASTPQEGANTEAF
TRBJ1-1 NA TRBV12-3/TRBV12-4 ASSLTNTEAF
TRBJ2-2 few TRBV11-1 ASSSRGRGGELF
TRBJ2-7 NA TRBV21-1 ANLDRPYYEQY
TRBJ2-7 NA TRBV5-1 ASSLGPDTLYEQY
TRBJ1-1 NA TRBV2 ASSEDAGGYTEAF
TRBJ1-1 NA TRBV25-1 ASREAGGGAF
TRBJ1-2 NA TRBV7-3 ASSPGTGGYGYT
TRBJ2-4 NA TRBV2 ASSVQGSGLAKNIQY
TRBJ2-3 NA TRBV4-2 ASSPMTSGTDTQY
TRBJ2-3 NA TRBV3-1/TRBV3-2 ASSPKGGSSTDTQY
TRBJ2-3 NA TRBV18 ASSPGTGGPDTQY
TRBJ1-2 NA TRBV5-1 ASSLSEVSYGYT
TRBJ1-2 NA TRBV18 ASSLGQGDYGYT
TRBJ1-2 once TRBV6-5 ATRQNYGYT
TRBJ1-2 NA TRBV5-1 ASRGQSLDGYT
TRBJ2-1 NA TRBV7-9 ASSEQGAPSNEQF
TRBJ2-2 few TRBV5-1 ASKEGAMNTGELF
TRBJ1-1 NA TRBV5-1 ASSLVEGMNTEAF
TRBJ1-3 NA TRBV7-9 ASSLANGEGNTIY
TRBJ2-1 NA TRBV6-5 ASRELTAPGEQF
TRBJ2-1 NA TRBV5-1 ASSSLFDRNNEQF
TRBJ2-4 NA TRBV3-1/TRBV3-2 ASSQEWVGATLNIQY
TRBJ1-1 NA TRBV2 ASSVGGLNTEAF
TRBJ2-2 NA TRBV18 ASSRPGQGSVGELF
TRBJ1-3 NA TRBV19 ASSMKQFSGNTIY
TRBJ2-5 NA TRBV7-2 ASSLRRGVLY
TRBJ1-1 NA TRBV5-8 ASRRTLEAF
TRBJ1-3 NA TRBV7-9 ASTHGTVGNTIY
TRBJ1-6 NA TRBV19 ASSTGTGTKNSPLH
TRBJ2-1 NA TRBV5-4 ASSWGGRGDHEEQF
TRBJ2-3 NA TRBV25-1 ASSDWGGNTDTQY
TRBJ2-1 once TRBV5-8 ASSLQGVSYNEQF
TRBJ2-1 NA TRBV27 ASRAMGGTPQDEQF
TRBJ1-5 once TRBV10-3 ATRGTDYSNQPQH
TRBJ2-4 NA TRBV6-6 ASSLPTGGNIQY
TRBJ2-5 NA TRBV3-1/TRBV3-2 ASQRDFQETQY
TRBJ2-3 NA TRBV5-1 ASSEGQGTDTQY
TRBJ1-5 NA TRBV15 ATSRDGTDYQPQH
TRBJ1-2 NA TRBV25-1 ASSDSGGYGYT
TRBJ2-7 NA TRBV9 ASSVASGTYEQY
TRBJ2-7 NA TRBV27 ASSLLQGASYEQY
TRBJ2-3 NA TRBV19 ASSTKADTQY
TRBJ2-1 NA TRBV19 ASNFAPRSYNEQF
TRBJ2-7 NA TRBV5-8 ASSLDGTGDQYEQY
TRBJ2-7 NA TRBV18 ASSARGYEQY